These T cell receptor beta chains were read from a single sample in a study of technical replicates of blood from a handful of donors. The assay was immunoSEQ multiplex PCR, and TCRdb's table has in-frame clones only and misses some. The sample carries 60,000 to 90,000 clones, around 95% recorded once. The sample consisted of T cells isolated from PBMCs. Receptor source: a human donor in good health. CDR3s leave out the opening cysteine and the closing phenylalanine or tryptophan. Clone size is stated in some rows and not others, as once, few, many or a class when expanded.

V gene	J gene	clone size	CDR3 protein
TRBV11-3	TRBJ2-2	.	ASSLAPGGETGELF
TRBV27	TRBJ2-3	.	ASSLRPDRPSTDTQY
TRBV5-1	TRBJ2-3	.	ASRQASTDTQY
TRBV29-1	TRBJ2-7	.	SVRTGALAEQY
TRBV7-6	TRBJ2-7	.	ASSLAQGGPYEQY
TRBV6-1	TRBJ2-2	.	ASEQGSTGELF
TRBV6-5	TRBJ1-1	.	ASSYSLAGVAF
TRBV30	TRBJ1-1	.	AWGQGPSEAF
TRBV19	TRBJ2-7	.	ASSISSLGGDEQY
TRBV10-3	TRBJ1-1	.	ASIEVLNGGNTEAF
TRBV9	TRBJ1-3	once	ASSGSGQSGNTIY
TRBV7-6	TRBJ1-1	.	ASSKWDRMNTEAF
TRBV9	TRBJ1-2	.	ASSVGPGETEPGGYT
TRBV28	TRBJ1-1	.	ASSFNRGGTEAF
TRBV10-3	TRBJ2-7	.	AISANYEQY
TRBV6-4	TRBJ1-1	.	ASSDSIMVRAEAF
TRBV5-6	TRBJ2-7	.	ASQTRDRDYEQY
TRBV6-5	TRBJ2-1	.	ASSPGTLYNEQF
TRBV6-1	TRBJ1-4	.	ASSNTGWGREKLF
TRBV21-1	TRBJ2-3	.	ASSTTSGVQY
TRBV11-2	TRBJ1-4	.	ASSARVGISAPGGEKLF
TRBV4-1	TRBJ2-2	.	ASSQEMAGIPNTGELF
TRBV6-5	TRBJ2-3	.	ASSSQGFPDTQY